This T cell receptor beta chain came from a study of CD8+CD57+ T cells in acquired aplastic anemia. At the level of the study: Sorted CD4+ plus CD8+ cells gave DNA averaging around 3 ug.

Study-wide results and caveats: The study identified more than 25 CD8+ CDR3 sequences shared by patients and controls.

Genomic DNA, serving as template, underwent TCR beta VDJ and CDR3 profiling. TCRdb re-called the reads through MiXCR, storing one row per CDR3 protein. The sample has hundreds of thousands of distinct CDR3 sequences, roughly 68% seen once. At least ten counts were recorded for this clonotype. What it recognizes is unknown. CDR3 length equals 11 residues. CDR1 and CDR2 from the germline V gene are MDHEN and SYDVKM. The V and J ends lost 3 bases and 6 bases respectively, with 5 bases between them. This chain connects TRBV28 to TRBJ1-2; D gene uncertain. This sequence originates from a human donor in good health, serving as a control. The sequenced material came from sorted CD4+, CD8+, or CD8+CD57+ T cells (not recorded which) from PBMCs. The CDR3 loop is CASSFDDGYTF. The DNA of the CDR3 is TGTGCCAGCAGTTTCGACGATGGCTACACCTTC.